These T cell receptor beta chains were read from a single sample in a study of human T cells and chemical hapten exposure. Via MiXCR, TCRdb re-called the 5' RACE reads, giving one row per CDR3 protein. The sample includes approximately 150,000 distinct CDR3 sequences, around 4.1% of them seen just once. The receptors were gathered from a female donor in good health. The CDR3 runs from the conserved cysteine through the conserved F or W. Fields, in order: clone size, D gene, J gene, V gene, CDR3 DNA, CDR3 protein. D genes are given only for firm matches. Rows may omit the clone size; those that give it use once, few, many or a size class.

.,.,TRBJ1-5,TRBV6-2/TRBV6-3,TGTGCCAGCAGACGGGGGGGTCTTAGCAATCAGCCCCAGCATTTT,CASRRGGLSNQPQHF
many,TRBD1,TRBJ2-3,TRBV6-2/TRBV6-3,TGTGCCAGCAGTTCCCTTTTCCTGCGTCGGGACAGGTTT,CASSSLFLRRDRF
few,.,TRBJ2-3,TRBV7-3,TGTGCCAGCAGCTTATTGGGGACTGGGGGTGTGGATACGCAGTATTTT,CASSLLGTGGVDTQYF
few,.,TRBJ2-5,TRBV7-2,TGTGCCAGCAGCTTAGCGGCGGTCCAAGAGACCCAGTACTTC,CASSLAAVQETQYF
many,TRBD1,TRBJ2-6,TRBV4-1,TGCGCCAGCAGCCCTCAACAGGGGGCTGGCGGGGCCAACGTCCTGACTTTC,CASSPQQGAGGANVLTF
many,TRBD2,TRBJ2-7,TRBV3-1,TGTGCCAGCAGCCAAGATTGGGGACTAGCTAATCGGCAGTACTTC,CASSQDWGLANRQYF
.,.,TRBJ2-7,TRBV10-3,TGTGCCATCAGTGGGGAACGGTACTCCTACGAGCAGTACTTC,CAISGERYSYEQYF
many,.,TRBJ1-4,TRBV13,TGTGCCAGCAGCTTAGGTTTGAGGGACGGGAAAAAACTGTTTTTT,CASSLGLRDGKKLFF
many,.,TRBJ2-1,TRBV2,TGTGCCAGCAGTGGAAACTCCGTCAATGAGCAGTTCTTC,CASSGNSVNEQFF
many,.,TRBJ2-7,TRBV12-1,TGTGCCAGCAGCCCAACACCGGGGCCCGGGACAGGGGGCGATATTTACGAGCAGTACTTC,CASSPTPGPGTGGDIYEQYF
many,.,TRBJ2-7,TRBV5-1,TGCGCCAGCAGCCTTGCCAGCGGGTTCACATCGTACGAGCAGTACTTC,CASSLASGFTSYEQYF
many,.,TRBJ1-5,TRBV5-1,TGCGCCAGCAGCCCTGGGGTTACAAGCAATCAGCCCCAGCATTTT,CASSPGVTSNQPQHF
many,.,TRBJ2-7,TRBV10-3,TGTGCCACCGGGACTGCTCACGTTACCTACGAGCAGTACTTC,CATGTAHVTYEQYF
many,TRBD1,TRBJ1-4,TRBV19,TGTGCCAGTACCCTAGGACAGGGGGCGGTGGCTGAAAAACTGTTTTTT,CASTLGQGAVAEKLFF
many,TRBD1,TRBJ1-6,TRBV5-1,TGCGCCAGCAGCCTGGGACAGGGCCGTAATTCACCCCTCCACTTT,CASSLGQGRNSPLHF
many,.,TRBJ1-1,TRBV7-9,TGTGCCAGCAGCTTCGGGACTGACGCGTATATGAACACTGAAGCTTTCTTT,CASSFGTDAYMNTEAFF
many,.,TRBJ2-3,TRBV7-9,TGTGCCAGCAGCTTAGTACAGGGGAGGGCAGATACGCAGTATTTT,CASSLVQGRADTQYF
few,.,TRBJ1-4,TRBV15,TGTGCCACCAGCAGGAAGGCACAGGGCGTCTTTGCAACTAATGAAAAACTGTTTTTT,CATSRKAQGVFATNEKLFF
many,TRBD1,TRBJ2-6,TRBV4-2,TGTGCCAGCAGCCAAGATATGACAGGGTTCAACGTCCTGACTTTC,CASSQDMTGFNVLTF
.,TRBD1,TRBJ1-4,TRBV5-4,TGTGCCAGCAGCTATACAGGGGGGGCCGAAAAACTGTTTTTT,CASSYTGGAEKLFF
many,.,TRBJ1-5,TRBV9,TGTGCCAGCAGCGTAGTGACAGACTATAGCAATCAGCCCCAGCATTTT,CASSVVTDYSNQPQHF
many,.,TRBJ1-5,TRBV2,TGTGCCAGCAGCCGACAGGTCCTGATTAGCAATCAGCCCCAGCATTTT,CASSRQVLISNQPQHF
many,.,TRBJ2-3,TRBV4-3,TGCGCCAGCAGCCTCGGACCGTTCGATACGCAGTATTTT,CASSLGPFDTQYF